The 30 T cell receptor beta chains given below trace back to one sample, sequenced in a study of T cells after yellow fever vaccination. One entry per CDR3 protein results from TCRdb running MiXCR on the 5' RACE reads. In the table there are hundreds of thousands of distinct CDR3 sequences, approximately 19% of which are singletons. The source was PBMCs, collected before the yellow fever booster vaccination. The receptors originated from a man in his late teens or twenties who received the YFV17D yellow fever vaccine.

This clonotype was recorded at least ten times. This chain joins TRBV3-2 and TRBJ2-7; the table's D gene call, TRBD1, was not cross checked with the DNA. TRBV3-2 is annotated as a pseudogene. This CDR3 is 16 amino acids long. The CDR3 sequence is CASSQDMAGLIVEQYF. The CDR3 region has the DNA TGTGCCAGCAGCCAAGATATGGCGGGGCTCATAGTCGAGCAGTACTTC.

This chain connects TRBV10-3 to TRBJ2-7; 7 nucleotides align to TRBD1. Germline V gene lookup returns CDR1 ENHRY and CDR2 SYGVKD. The junction had 4 bases not matched to a gene; V was cut back by 2 bases and J by 3 bases. CDR3 size: 14 residues. The chain's CDR3 is CAISEGRQGYEQYF. The CDR3 nucleotides are TGTGCCATCAGTGAGGGGAGACAGGGCTACGAGCAGTACTTC.

V gene TRBV7-2 combines with J gene TRBJ2-3; no definite D call. Trimming stripped 1 base from V and 1 base from J, with 9 bases between. The CDR3 is made up of 15 amino acids. The germline CDR1 and CDR2 sequences are SGHTA and FQGNSA. This CDR3 reads CASSLGGRRTDTQYF. The CDR3 DNA sequence: TGTGCCAGCAGCTTAGGTGGCCGACGCACAGATACGCAGTATTTT. Filled out from reference TRBV7-2 and TRBJ2-3, the complete variable domain reads GAGVSQSPSNKVTEKGKDVELRCDPISGHTALYWYRQSLGQGLEFLIYFQGNSAPDKSGLPSDRFSAERTGGSVSTLTIQRTQQEDSAVYLCASSLGGRRTDTQYFGPGTRLTVL.

The DNA of the CDR3 is TGTGCCATCAGTGGGGGAACTGTCCAAGAGACCCAGTACTTC. Translating it yields CAISGGTVQETQYF. This chain uses TRBV10-3 with TRBJ2-5, with unresolved D. Per the germline V gene, CDR1 is ENHRY and CDR2 is SYGVKD. The CDR3 has 14 residues. V lost 4 bases and J lost 1, with 10 bases in between.

The chain employs TRBV4-3 and TRBJ2-7; D may match TRBD1 or TRBD2 (6 bases each). The V gene's germline CDR1 is LGHNA and CDR2 YSLEER. V was trimmed by 1 base and J by 3 bases, leaving 10 bases between them. The length of the CDR3 is 14 residues. CDR3 coding DNA: TGCGCCAGCAGCCAAGGAAGGGGGGACTACGAGCAGTACTTC. Its protein product is CASSQGRGDYEQYF.

The CDR3 region is CASSVGVGRPNTEAFF. DNA of the CDR3: TGTGCCAGCAGCGTAGGCGTGGGACGCCCGAACACTGAAGCTTTCTTT. The chain joins TRBV9 to TRBJ1-1; a possible D gene is TRBD1 (5 bases). V lost 0 bases, J lost 1 base, and 13 bases lay in between. CDR1 and CDR2 (germline): SGDLS, YYNGEE. CDR3 length equals 16 residues.

A few counts support this clonotype. The chain is built from TRBV12-3 or TRBV12-4 and TRBJ2-2; 9 bases line up with TRBD1. The junction had 11 bases not matched to a gene; V was cut back by 8 bases and J by 7 bases. This CDR3 contains 15 residues. The chain's CDR3 is CASHGQGIVGGELFF. The CDR3 DNA is TGTGCCAGCCATGGACAGGGGATCGTAGGCGGGGAGCTGTTTTTT.

The chain uses TRBV4-1 and TRBJ1-2; D gene unclear. V was cut by 0 bases and J by 8 bases, with 16 bases left in between. CDR3 length: 15 amino acids. Per germline, CDR1 MGHRA and CDR2 YSYEKL. As DNA, the CDR3 is TGCGCCAGCAGCCAAGATATCGGCCAAGGAGAGGGCTACACCTTC. It is translated as CASSQDIGQGEGYTF.

In this sample, this clonotype turned up many times. This chain connects TRBV20-1 to TRBJ1-5; D might be TRBD1 (5 bases). CDR1 is DFQATT and CDR2 is SNEGSKA in the germline V gene (reference sequence). The CDR3 contains 14 residues. The V and J ends lost 5 bases and 6 bases respectively, with 17 bases between them. The DNA of the CDR3 is TGCAGTGCTGGGAAGGGCAGGGCTGGTCAGCCCCAGCATTTT. It is translated as CSAGKGRAGQPQHF.

V and J are TRBV6-5 and TRBJ1-2, with D possibly TRBD1 on 5 matching bases. The V gene lost 0 bases and the J gene lost 4 bases, with 6 bases spanning the gap. CDR1 is MNHEY, CDR2 SVGAGI, per germline. This CDR3 spans 13 amino acids. CDR3 region: CASSYSDSYGYTF. CDR3 nucleotide sequence: TGTGCCAGCAGTTACTCTGACAGCTATGGCTACACCTTC.

This chain connects TRBV19 to TRBJ1-2; 8 nucleotides match TRBD1. Germline V gene data show CDR1 as LNHDA and CDR2 as SQIVND (reference sequence). The CDR3 length is 15 residues. V was clipped by 5 bases and J by 7 bases; unmatched bases: 12. The CDR3 DNA reads as TGTGCCAGTAGTGCGCGGGACAGGATCTCTATTGGCTACACCTTC. It specifies CASSARDRISIGYTF.

In its sample, this clonotype was seen a few times. The chain uses TRBV12-3 or TRBV12-4 and TRBJ2-7, with a tentative D call TRBD1 (5 bases). The ends were cut back, 3 bases at V and 3 bases at J, with 9 bases in the middle. The CDR3 covers 13 residues. This chain's CDR3 is CASSFPQGYEQYF. The CDR3, as DNA: TGTGCCAGCAGTTTTCCCCAGGGCTACGAGCAGTACTTC.

J is TRBJ2-1 and V is TRBV20-1; 7 bases map to TRBD1. There are 12 residues in the CDR3. V gave up 5 bases and J gave up 8 bases; unmatched junction bases: 6. Germline values: CDR1 DFQATT, CDR2 SNEGSKA (reference sequence). This chain's CDR3 is CSAYNQGDEQFF. In nucleotides, the CDR3 is TGCAGTGCTTACAACCAGGGGGATGAGCAGTTCTTC.

This clonotype occurred many times. Written as DNA, the CDR3 is TGCAGTGCTAGGACCAAAAACATTCAGTACTTC. This sequence encodes CSARTKNIQYF. This chain uses TRBV20-1 with TRBJ2-4; D unclear. Trimming shortened V by 3 bases and J by 2 bases, and 2 bases separated the two germline ends. CDR1 is DFQATT and CDR2 is SNEGSKA in the germline V gene (reference sequence). The CDR3 has 11 amino acids.

The table lists this clonotype with a few counts. The chain is built from TRBV20-1 and TRBJ2-1, with D unclear. Looked up from germline, CDR1 is DFQATT and CDR2 is SNEGSKA (reference sequence). Trimming cost V 2 bases and J 6 bases, with 14 bases left between them. This CDR3 is 14 amino acids long. CDR3 region: CSARRRSSINEQFF. Here the CDR3 DNA reads TGCAGTGCTAGACGCAGGAGCTCCATCAATGAGCAGTTCTTC.

This clonotype was seen only a few times. The chain combines TRBV7-9 with TRBJ2-3; D is possibly TRBD2 (5 bases). Germline V lookup: CDR1 SEHNR, CDR2 FQNEAQ (reference sequence). V was clipped by 3 bases and J by 2 bases, with 9 bases between them. The CDR3 covers 14 residues. CDR3 DNA: TGTGCCAGCAGCTTCCCGGGAACCACAGATACGCAGTATTTT. Translation gives CASSFPGTTDTQYF.

The gene calls are TRBV11-1 and TRBJ2-1; D gene unclear. V was shortened by 2 bases and J by 7 bases, with 12 bases between the two germline ends. This CDR3 comprises 14 residues. CDR1 and CDR2 (germline): SGHAT, FQDESV (reference sequence). The CDR3 region has the DNA TGTGCCAGCAGCTTAAGTTCGTTTGTAAATGAGCAGTTCTTC. Translating gives CASSLSSFVNEQFF.

This clonotype was detected only a few times. The rearrangement joins TRBV7-2 to TRBJ2-1, with D tentatively TRBD1 (5 bases). Germline loops: CDR1 SGHTA, CDR2 FQGNSA. V was pared by 6 bases and J by 5 bases, with 11 bases between. This CDR3 has 13 amino acids. The CDR3 loop reads CASRQGIHNEQFF. The CDR3 DNA is TGTGCCAGCAGGCAGGGTATTCACAATGAGCAGTTCTTC.

The rearrangement joins TRBV6-2 or TRBV6-3 to TRBJ1-6; the D is unclear. Trimming cost V 7 bases and J 10 bases, with 11 bases left between them. The CDR3 has 12 residues. Per the germline V gene, CDR1 is MNHEY and CDR2 is SVGEGT. The CDR3 nucleotides read TGTGCCAGCACGGACTCGGTATCACCCCTCCACTTT. Its translation: CASTDSVSPLHF.

J is TRBJ1-2 and V is TRBV29-1; D possibly corresponds to TRBD1 (5 bases). The CDR3 is 10 residues long. V lost 7 bases, J lost 10 bases, and 13 bases lay in between. The germline V gene has CDR1 SQVTM and CDR2 ANQGSEA. The CDR3, as DNA: TGCAGCGGGGGGGACGCCACCTACACCTTC. Translated: CSGGDATYTF.

This clonotype occurred many times. The rearrangement uses TRBV4-3 and TRBJ2-7, with 7 bases fitting TRBD2. The CDR3 spans 13 residues. V was pared by 3 bases and J by 3 bases, with 2 bases of the junction left unmatched. Germline V lookup: CDR1 LGHNA, CDR2 YSLEER. The CDR3 DNA is TGCGCCAGCAGCCATGGCGGGGGCTACGAGCAGTACTTC. The encoded protein is CASSHGGGYEQYF.

This chain connects TRBV2 to TRBJ1-5, with 9 bases lining up with TRBD1. This CDR3 is 16 amino acids long. From germline, CDR1 is SNHLY and CDR2 FYNNEI. V trimming: 4 bases; J trimming: 6 bases; junction bases outside the gene matches: 10. CDR3 in amino acids: CASSAGQGSLGQPQHF. Written as DNA, the CDR3 is TGTGCCAGCAGTGCTGGACAGGGGAGTTTGGGTCAGCCCCAGCATTTT.

The chain carries TRBV7-9 and TRBJ1-5; a possible D gene is TRBD1 (5 bases). V was trimmed by 5 bases and J by 7 bases, leaving 18 bases between them. Germline CDR1 SEHNR, CDR2 FQNEAQ (reference sequence). The CDR3 consists of 15 residues. CDR3: CASSTGHPNGQPQHF. The CDR3 DNA is TGTGCCAGCAGCACAGGACACCCGAATGGCCAGCCCCAGCATTTT.

The chain uses TRBV7-9 and TRBJ1-3; D remains unclear. Trimming removed 9 bases from V and 0 bases from J, with 6 bases in between. Germline V gene data show CDR1 as SEHNR and CDR2 as FQNEAQ (reference sequence). This CDR3 contains 12 residues. The CDR3 nucleotides are TGTGCCAGTCGACCCTCTGGAAACACCATATATTTT. Its protein is CASRPSGNTIYF.

The J gene is TRBJ2-2, the V gene TRBV7-9; D gene uncertain. V shed 8 bases and J shed 6 bases, with 16 bases lying between them. The CDR3 has 14 amino acids. The germline gives CDR1 SEHNR, CDR2 FQNEAQ (reference sequence). The CDR3 sequence is CASLPLDQAGELFF. In DNA form, the CDR3 reads TGTGCCAGCCTCCCCCTGGACCAAGCCGGGGAGCTGTTTTTT.

This clonotype came up a few times. The chain carries TRBV28 and TRBJ2-1; TRBD2 agrees at 7 bases. There are 14 residues in the CDR3. J lost 5 bases, V lost 10 bases, and 11 bases had no gene match. CDR1 and CDR2 from the germline V gene are MDHEN and SYDVKM. For the CDR3, the DNA is TGTGCCACCACGATTAGCGGGCCAAACAATGAGCAGTTCTTC. Its translation: CATTISGPNNEQFF.

This clonotype showed up just a few times. The J gene is TRBJ2-3, the V gene TRBV5-1, with D possibly matching TRBD1 (6 bases). With 0 bases removed from V and 0 bases from J, the gap between germline ends came to 8 bases. CDR3 length equals 15 residues. Germline CDR1 is SGHRS and CDR2 is YFSETQ. CDR3 region: CASSLGDISTDTQYF. The CDR3, as DNA: TGCGCCAGCAGCTTGGGGGACATTAGCACAGATACGCAGTATTTT.

The chain carries TRBV5-6 and TRBJ1-6; D remains unclear. There are 16 residues in the CDR3. Germline lookup yields CDR1 SGHDT and CDR2 YYEEEE. Trimming cost V 3 bases and J 7 bases, with 17 bases left between them. CDR3: CASSSILWSVNSPLHF. Here the CDR3 DNA reads TGTGCCAGCAGCTCCATCCTCTGGTCCGTGAATTCACCCCTCCACTTT.

The chain employs TRBV15 and TRBJ2-3; 8 positions match TRBD2. V shed 8 bases, J shed 2 bases, and the junction held 9 bases outside the gene matches. From germline, CDR1 is LNHNV and CDR2 YYDKDF (reference sequence). The CDR3 sequence is 15 residues long. CDR3 bases: TGTGCCACCTCCTCGGGGGGGGGCGTCACAGATACGCAGTATTTT. Protein product: CATSSGGGVTDTQYF.

About this clonotype itself: Germline and junction disagree at one end, which may indicate a read error. The chain recombines TRBV4-1 with TRBJ2-1; 9 positions agree with TRBD2. The germline V gene encodes CDR1 MGHRA and CDR2 YSYEKL. This CDR3 is built from 17 residues. CDR3 DNA sequence: TGCGCCAGCAGCCAAAGTTTAAGGGGACTAGCCTATAATGAGCAGTTCTTC. It specifies CASSQSLRGLAYNEQFF.